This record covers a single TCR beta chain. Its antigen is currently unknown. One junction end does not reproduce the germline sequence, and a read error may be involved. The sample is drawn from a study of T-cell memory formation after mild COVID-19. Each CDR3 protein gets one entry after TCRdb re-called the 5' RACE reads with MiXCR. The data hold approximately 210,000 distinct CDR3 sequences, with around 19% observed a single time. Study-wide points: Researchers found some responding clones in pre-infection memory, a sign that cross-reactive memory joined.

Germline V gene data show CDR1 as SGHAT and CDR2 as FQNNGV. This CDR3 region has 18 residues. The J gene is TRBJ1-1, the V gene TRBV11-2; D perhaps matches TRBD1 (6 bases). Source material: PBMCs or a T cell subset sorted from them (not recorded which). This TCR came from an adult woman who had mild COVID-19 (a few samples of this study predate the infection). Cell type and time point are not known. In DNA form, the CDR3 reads TGTGCCAGCAGCTTAGAAGGGGGTGTGGCAGGGAGTGATTCTGAAACTTTCTTT. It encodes CASSLEGGVAGSDSETFF.